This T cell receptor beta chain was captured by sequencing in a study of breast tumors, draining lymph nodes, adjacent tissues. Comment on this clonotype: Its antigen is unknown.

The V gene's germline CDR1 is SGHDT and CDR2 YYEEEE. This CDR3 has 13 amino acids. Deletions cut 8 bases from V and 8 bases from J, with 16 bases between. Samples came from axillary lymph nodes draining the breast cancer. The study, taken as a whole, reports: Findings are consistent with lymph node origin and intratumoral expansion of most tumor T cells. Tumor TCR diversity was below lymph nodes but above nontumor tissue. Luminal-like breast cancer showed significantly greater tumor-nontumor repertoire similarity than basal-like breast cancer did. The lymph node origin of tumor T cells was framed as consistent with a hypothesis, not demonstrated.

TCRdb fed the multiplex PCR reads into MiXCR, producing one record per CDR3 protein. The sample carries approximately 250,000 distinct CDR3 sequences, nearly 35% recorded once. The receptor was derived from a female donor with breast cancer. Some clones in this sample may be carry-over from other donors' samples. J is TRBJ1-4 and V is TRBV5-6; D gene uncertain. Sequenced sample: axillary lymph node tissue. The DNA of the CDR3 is TGTGCCAGAATGATCGTTGGTCGGGAAAAACTGTTTTTT. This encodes CARMIVGREKLFF.